The T cell receptor beta chain described here comes from a study of beta chain features in type 1 diabetes listed by TCRdb under 2018. Regarding the complete study: No differences in mean age, gender distribution, total cell number or subset yield were found between patients and healthy donors. A total of approximately 110,000,000 sorted cells were examined across all samples, and a strong correlation was observed between cell number per subset and RNA yield. The study compared TCRB repertoires of sorted circulating CD4+ T cell subsets between recently diagnosed type 1 diabetes patients and matched healthy donors. Regulatory and stem cell-like memory subsets were isolated from only 8 patients and 8 healthy donors, whereas naive and central memory subsets came from all 30 or so donors. General study outcomes and caveats: Because cDNA was sequenced instead of genomic DNA, activated cells with high expression could be over-represented, although the groups did not differ in activation or CD3 levels. Shorter templates might be favored by PCR, yet because patient and control samples were amplified and corrected together, any such skew would affect both groups equally. Fewer insertions and more nucleotide deletions at VDJ recombination sites were observed in patients with type 1 diabetes, implying thymic rearrangement abnormalities. A moderate but significant shortening of TCRB CDR3 length was observed in type 1 diabetes patients in all four CD4+ subsets. Naive, central memory and regulatory TCRB repertoires appeared to be more similar among patients than among healthy donors. Because small numbers of individuals were included in the HLA sub-analyses, any influence of HLA type on TCRB rearrangement was left unresolved.

In the case of this clone: The antigen it recognizes is unknown. Base quality data are lacking; no much larger clone is found one base away.

The CDR3, from cysteine to phenylalanine, totals 15 residues. Solely the CDR3 DNA is kept, with 45 bases framed from the first base. Clipping removes 1 base from V and 8 bases from J, with 6 as the unmatched junction base count. For CDR1 and CDR2, the germline V gene (reference sequence) lists GTSNPN and SVGIG. Each donor gave one peripheral blood draw, about 110 mL on average, collected into heparinised tubes. Using a panel that included CD45RO, CCR7, CD25, CD127, CD95 and CD27, naive, central memory, regulatory and stem cell-like memory CD4+ T cells were sorted on a BD FACSAria II. Every sorted population had a purity above 98%. PBMCs were isolated right away by Lymphoprep density gradient centrifugation and were stained directly, without culture. Samples were stained and sorted in pairs, with one healthy donor and one patient per experiment, so that batch effects were minimized. The entire amount of isolated RNA was reverse transcribed using the High Capacity cDNA Reverse Transcription Kit, so the sequenced TCRB transcripts were expressed ones. Deep immunoSEQ sequencing was applied to naive, central memory and regulatory T cell samples, giving an average of about 3.7 million total reads per sample. After sorted cells were lysed in RLT buffer, RNA was extracted with DNase-treated RNeasy Micro or Mini kits, with the choice depending on cell number. Each cell subset was processed on its own to prevent cross-contamination, while patient and healthy donor samples were processed together. Using the immunoSEQ multiplex PCR, TCRB sequences were amplified from cDNA into 87-bp fragments spanning the CDR3 region. Sequencing of the amplicons was performed on the Illumina HiSeq platform. In the original analysis: PCR bias was corrected computationally using synthetic template baselines, and reads within Hamming distance 2 were collapsed, with unmergeable singletons discarded. Reads were aligned against IMGT to assign V, D and J genes, CDR3 length and insertions or deletions at six rearrangement sites. Clonotype counts were normalized to sorted cell number within each subset before computing true diversity and Gini coefficients with the tcR R package. The overlap coefficient, calculated on TCRB nucleotide sequences, was used to quantify repertoire sharing. Out-of-frame TCRB sequences from naive cells were analyzed to stand in for the pre-selection repertoire. The source is immuneACCESS, and TCRdb retained only in-frame sequences with V and J called. Part of the clones is not carried over; for the studies checked, unresolved V genes explain less than half of this, and the remainder is unexplained. Clone size and the V and J calls come from that table; the DNA yielded D and trimming. In all, the sample holds some 350,000 clones, and approximately 13% of those were seen once. The ten largest make up roughly 0.015% of the sample.

The specimen sequenced was naive CD4+ T cells from blood. The cell subset or site tag for this specimen amounts to: true naive CD4+ T cells. In this chain, TRBV30 is recombined with TRBJ2-1, and TRBD2 aligns with 12 junction nucleotides. The origin of this receptor is a young woman with type 1 diabetes. The CDR3 loop reads CAWSAGTSGYYEQFF. The DNA sequence reads TGTGCCTGGAGTGCCGGGACTAGCGGGTACTATGAGCAGTTCTTC.